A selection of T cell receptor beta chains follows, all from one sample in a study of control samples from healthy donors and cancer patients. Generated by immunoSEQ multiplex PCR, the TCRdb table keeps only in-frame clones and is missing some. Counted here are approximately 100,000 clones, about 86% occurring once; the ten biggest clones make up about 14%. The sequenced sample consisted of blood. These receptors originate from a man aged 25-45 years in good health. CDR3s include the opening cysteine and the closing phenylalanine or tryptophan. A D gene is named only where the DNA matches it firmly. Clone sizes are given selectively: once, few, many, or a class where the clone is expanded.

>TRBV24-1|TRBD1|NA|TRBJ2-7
TGTGCCACGAGACAGGGTGGTGACGAGCAGTACTTC
CATRQGGDEQYF
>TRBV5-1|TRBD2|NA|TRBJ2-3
TGCGCCAGCAGCTCCCCTAGCGGGAGGCGTGAGTATTTT
CASSSPSGRREYF
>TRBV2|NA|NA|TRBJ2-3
TGTGCCAGCCGGAGCGACACAGATACGCAGTATTTT
CASRSDTDTQYF
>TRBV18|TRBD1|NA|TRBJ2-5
TGTGCCAGCTCACCACTGGGACAGACGTACCAAGAGACCCAGTACTTC
CASSPLGQTYQETQYF
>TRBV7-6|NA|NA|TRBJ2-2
TGTGCCAGCAGTTCGACAGAAAACTCCGGGGAGCTGTTTTTT
CASSSTENSGELFF
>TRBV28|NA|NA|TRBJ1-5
TGTGCCAGCCGGACTACGTTAGGGCCCCAGCATTTT
CASRTTLGPQHF
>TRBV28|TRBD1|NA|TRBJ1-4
TGTGCCAGCAGCACCTCAGCAGGGGGCCGATCAGAACTGTTTTTT
CASSTSAGGRSELFF
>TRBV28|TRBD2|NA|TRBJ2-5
TGTGCCAGCAGTTCCTCGACTAGCGGTGCACGACAAGAGACCCAGTACTTC
CASSSSTSGARQETQYF
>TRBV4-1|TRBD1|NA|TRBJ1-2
TGCGCCAGCAGCCAAGAGGGGGGACAGGCTAACTATGGCTACACCTTC
CASSQEGGQANYGYTF
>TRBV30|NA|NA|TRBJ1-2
TGTGCCTGGAGTGTACAAAGGCAGGGGTTTGATGGCTACACCTTC
CAWSVQRQGFDGYTF
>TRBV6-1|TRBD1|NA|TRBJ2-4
TGTGCCAGCAGTGAGCCCTATCAGGGGGCGCTAGAGAAAAACATTCAGTACTTC
CASSEPYQGALEKNIQYF
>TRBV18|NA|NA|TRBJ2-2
TGTGCCAGCTCACCTACAGGGTACGGCGGGGAGCTGTTTTTT
CASSPTGYGGELFF
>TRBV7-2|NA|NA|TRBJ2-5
TGTGCCAGCAGCCCCCCACGACCTAAAGAGACCCAGTACTTC
CASSPPRPKETQYF
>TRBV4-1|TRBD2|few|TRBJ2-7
TGCGCCAGCAGCCAAGCGGGAGGGATCTACGAGCAGTACTTC
CASSQAGGIYEQYF
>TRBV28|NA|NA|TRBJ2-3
TGTGCCAGCACCCAGGGGAAATTCACAATAACAGATACGCAGTATTTT
CASTQGKFTITDTQYF
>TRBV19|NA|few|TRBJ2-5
TGTGCCAGTGCCGACAGACCCCGGGAGACCCAGTACTTC
CASADRPRETQYF
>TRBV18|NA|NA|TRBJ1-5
TGTGCCAGCTCGTCGGGAGAGGATCAGCCCCAGCATTTT
CASSSGEDQPQHF
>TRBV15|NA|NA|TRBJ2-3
TGTGCCACCAGCAGAGAAAAGAGAGATACGCAGTATTTT
CATSREKRDTQYF
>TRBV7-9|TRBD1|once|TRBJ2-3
TGTGCCAGCAGCTTTGGACAGGTTGGAGATACGCAGTATTTT
CASSFGQVGDTQYF
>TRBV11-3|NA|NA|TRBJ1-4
TGTGCCAGCAGTCAAGACAGACTCAATGAAAAACTGTTTTTT
CASSQDRLNEKLFF
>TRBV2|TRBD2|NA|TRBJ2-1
TGTGCCAGCAGAGATAAGGGACTATCCAGCTCCTACAATGAGCAGTTCTTC
CASRDKGLSSSYNEQFF
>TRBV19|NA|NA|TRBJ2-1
TGTGCCAGTTCCGCAGACAATGAGCAGTTCTTC
CASSADNEQFF
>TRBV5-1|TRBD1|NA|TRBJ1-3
TGCGCCAGCAGCCTCGGACAGGGGGCCTTCTCTGGAAACACCATATATTTT
CASSLGQGAFSGNTIYF
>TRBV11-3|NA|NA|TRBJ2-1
TGTGCCAGCAGCTTAGTATTCAGTCGTAGGGAGTCAAAAGATGAGCAGTTCTTC
CASSLVFSRRESKDEQFF
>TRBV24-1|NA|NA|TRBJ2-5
TGTGCCACCAGTGATCGGGGGACCCCCCCGAGGGAGACCCAGTACTTC
CATSDRGTPPRETQYF
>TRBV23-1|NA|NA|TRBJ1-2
TGCGCCAGCAGTCAATGCGGGGCTCGGGGAGGCTATGGCTACACCTTC
CASSQCGARGGYGYTF
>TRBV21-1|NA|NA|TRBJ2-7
TGTGCCAGCAGCAGTCAGACAGGGCGTATCTACGAGCAGTACTTC
CASSSQTGRIYEQYF
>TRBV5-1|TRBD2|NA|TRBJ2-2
TGCGCCAGCAGCGCCCGGGGGGGCGGTCAGGACACCGGGGAGCTGTTTTTT
CASSARGGGQDTGELFF
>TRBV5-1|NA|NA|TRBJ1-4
TGCGCCAGCAGGGCAGGGACGGGGGCTAATGAAAAACTGTTTTTT
CASRAGTGANEKLFF
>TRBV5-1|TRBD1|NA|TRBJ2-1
TGCGCCAGCAGCTGGATAACAGGGGTCGCATATGAGCAGTTCTTC
CASSWITGVAYEQFF
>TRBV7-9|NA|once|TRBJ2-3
TGTGCCAGCACCCATGAGGGGGATACGCAGTATTTT
CASTHEGDTQYF
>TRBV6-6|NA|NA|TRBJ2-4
TGTGCCAGCAGCCCCGACTCGACCAAAAACATTCAGTACTTC
CASSPDSTKNIQYF
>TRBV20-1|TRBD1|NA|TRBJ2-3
TGCAGTGCTAGAGGGGACAGGACGCAGTATTTT
CSARGDRTQYF
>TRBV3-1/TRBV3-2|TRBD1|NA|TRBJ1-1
TGTGCCAGCACTCCCCGGGACAGGAACACTGAAGCTTTCTTT
CASTPRDRNTEAFF
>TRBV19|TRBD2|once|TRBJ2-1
TGTGCCAGTAGATTTAGCGGGAACGGTTACAATGAGCAGTTCTTC
CASRFSGNGYNEQFF
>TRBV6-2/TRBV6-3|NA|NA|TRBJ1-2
TGTGCCAGCAGTTACGGGCAGGGAGGAGATGGCTACACCTTC
CASSYGQGGDGYTF
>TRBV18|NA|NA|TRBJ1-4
TGTGCCAGCTCACCCAGGGATTCGGATGAAAAACTGTTTTTT
CASSPRDSDEKLFF
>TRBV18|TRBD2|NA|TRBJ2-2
TGTGCCAGCTCACCACCAAGACTAGCGGGAGTCGCCGGGGAGCTGTTTTTT
CASSPPRLAGVAGELFF
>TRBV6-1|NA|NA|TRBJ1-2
TGTGCCAGCAGTGAAGCGCGCAGGTTAGGATGGGGCTACACCTTC
CASSEARRLGWGYTF
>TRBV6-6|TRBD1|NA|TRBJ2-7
TGTGCCAGCGGCAGGGGGAGCTCCTACGAGCAGTACTTC
CASGRGSSYEQYF
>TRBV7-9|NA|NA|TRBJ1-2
TGTGCCAGCAGCCCAGATCCCAACTATGGCTACACCTTC
CASSPDPNYGYTF
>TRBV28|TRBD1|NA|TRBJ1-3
TGTGCCAGCAGTGAGGACAGGGTACCTGGAAACACCATATATTTT
CASSEDRVPGNTIYF
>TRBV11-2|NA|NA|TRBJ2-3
TGTGCCAGCAGCTTAGGCTTGGCAGGGGCTACAGATACGCAGTATTTT
CASSLGLAGATDTQYF
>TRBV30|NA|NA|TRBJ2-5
TGTGCCTGGGAACTACCAGGGTGGCAAGAGACCCAGTACTTC
CAWELPGWQETQYF
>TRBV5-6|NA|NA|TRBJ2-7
TGTGCCAGCAGTCCCGGACATATTCCCTACGAGCAGTACTTC
CASSPGHIPYEQYF
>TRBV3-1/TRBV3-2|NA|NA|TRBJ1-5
TGTGCCAGCAGCCAAGGTGTCACCAATCAGCCCCAGCATTTT
CASSQGVTNQPQHF
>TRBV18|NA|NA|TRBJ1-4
TGTGCCAGCTCACCACAGGAAACTAATGAAAAACTGTTTTTT
CASSPQETNEKLFF
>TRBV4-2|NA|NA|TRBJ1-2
TGTGCCAGCAGCGCACAGGACTATGGCTACACCTTC
CASSAQDYGYTF
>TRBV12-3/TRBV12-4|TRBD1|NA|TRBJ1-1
TGTGCCAGCAGTTGGGACAGAAACACTGAAGCTTTCTTT
CASSWDRNTEAFF
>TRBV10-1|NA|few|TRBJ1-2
TGCGCCAGCAGTTACGATAGGGACTCCCTCACTTATTTCTATGGCTACACCTTC
CASSYDRDSLTYFYGYTF
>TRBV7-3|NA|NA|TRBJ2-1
TGTGCCAGCAGCCGGGCCGGGACACAGCAGTTCTTC
CASSRAGTQQFF
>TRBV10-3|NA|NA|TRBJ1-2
TGTGCCGGACGCCCCGATCAAGAGTATGGCTACACCTTC
CAGRPDQEYGYTF
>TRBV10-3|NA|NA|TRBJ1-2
TGTGCCATCAGTGAAATAGGGGACTATGGCTACACCTTC
CAISEIGDYGYTF